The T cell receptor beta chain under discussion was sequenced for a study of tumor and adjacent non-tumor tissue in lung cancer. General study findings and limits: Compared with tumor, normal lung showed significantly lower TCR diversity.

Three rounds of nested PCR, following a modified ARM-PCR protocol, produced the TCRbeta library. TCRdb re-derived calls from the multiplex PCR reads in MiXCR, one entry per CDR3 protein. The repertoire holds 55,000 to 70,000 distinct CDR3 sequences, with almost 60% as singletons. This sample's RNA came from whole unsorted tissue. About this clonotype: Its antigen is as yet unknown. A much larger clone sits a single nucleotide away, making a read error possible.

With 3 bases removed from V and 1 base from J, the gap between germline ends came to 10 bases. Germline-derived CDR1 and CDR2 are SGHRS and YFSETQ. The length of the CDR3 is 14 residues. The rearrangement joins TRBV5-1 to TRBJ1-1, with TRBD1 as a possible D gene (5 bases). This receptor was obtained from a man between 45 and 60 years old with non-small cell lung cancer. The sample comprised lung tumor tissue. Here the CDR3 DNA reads TGCGCCAGCAGCTCAGGGAGGCAGAACACTGAAGCTTTCTTT. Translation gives CASSSGRQNTEAFF.